The rows below give T cell receptor beta chains drawn from one sample of a study of cytomegalovirus exposure and HLA in healthy donors. TCRdb keeps only in-frame clones here, not all; method: immunoSEQ multiplex PCR. This table has about 50,000 clones, 93% appearing once. Specimen: PBMCs. Receptors were obtained from a woman aged 18-29 years in good health and CMV-seropositive. Each CDR3 is given with its conserved first and last residue. D genes are given only for firm matches. Where a row states a size, it is once, few, many or the class of an expanded clone; other rows omit it.

d_call,j_call,v_call,cdr3_length,clone_size,cdr3_aa,cdr3_nt
NA,TRBJ2-1,TRBV11-2,17,NA,CASSLGYSGSSYNEQFF,TGTGCCAGCAGCTTAGGCTATAGCGGAAGCTCCTACAATGAGCAGTTCTTC
NA,TRBJ2-7,TRBV7-2,16,NA,CASSLYGRGPPYEQYF,TGTGCCAGCAGCTTATATGGGCGGGGGCCACCGTACGAGCAGTACTTC
TRBD1,TRBJ1-1,TRBV28,15,NA,CASSLVTGGNTEAFF,TGTGCCAGCAGTTTAGTAACAGGGGGGAACACTGAAGCTTTCTTT
NA,TRBJ1-1,TRBV28,15,NA,CASSFLDSMNTEAFF,TGTGCCAGCAGTTTTTTAGACAGTATGAACACTGAAGCTTTCTTT
NA,TRBJ2-1,TRBV7-9,15,NA,CASSPVQGSYNEQFF,TGTGCCAGCAGCCCCGTCCAGGGGTCCTACAATGAGCAGTTCTTC
TRBD1,TRBJ1-4,TRBV9,13,NA,CASSSGQGEKLFF,TGTGCCAGCAGCTCCGGACAGGGAGAAAAACTGTTTTTT
NA,TRBJ1-2,TRBV6-1,13,NA,CASSPPDYGGYTF,TGTGCCAGCAGCCCGCCGGACTATGGAGGCTACACCTTC
NA,TRBJ2-7,TRBV7-2,16,NA,CASRPWGGPPSYEQYF,TGTGCCAGTCGTCCCTGGGGGGGCCCTCCCTCCTACGAGCAGTACTTC
NA,TRBJ1-1,TRBV4-1,14,NA,CATSARGMNTEAFF,TGCGCCACCAGCGCCAGGGGCATGAACACTGAAGCTTTCTTT
TRBD1,TRBJ2-7,TRBV9,15,NA,CASSSTGGSTYEQYF,TGTGCCAGCAGCTCCACAGGGGGCTCTACCTACGAGCAGTACTTC
NA,TRBJ1-5,TRBV9,15,NA,CASSPSGGIGQPQHF,TGTGCCAGCAGCCCTTCCGGAGGGATCGGGCAGCCCCAGCATTTT
TRBD1,TRBJ1-5,TRBV7-9,16,NA,CASSFGTGQGNQPQHF,TGTGCCAGCAGCTTTGGGACGGGACAGGGGAATCAGCCCCAGCATTTT
TRBD2,TRBJ2-3,TRBV7-2,15,NA,CASSFSGGAGDTQYF,TGTGCCAGCAGCTTTAGCGGGGGGGCGGGAGATACGCAGTATTTT
TRBD1,TRBJ1-2,TRBV25-1,15,NA,CASSDGQGGGDSYTF,TGTGCCAGCAGTGATGGACAGGGAGGTGGGGATAGCTACACCTTC
TRBD1,TRBJ1-1,TRBV7-9,14,NA,CAIPLTGIGTEAFF,TGTGCCATCCCGCTGACAGGGATTGGCACTGAAGCTTTCTTT
NA,TRBJ2-3,TRBV18,13,NA,CASSPPSKDTQYF,TGTGCCAGCTCACCACCCTCTAAAGATACGCAGTATTTT
TRBD1,TRBJ2-2,TRBV13,17,once,CASSFSWTGGVTGELFF,TGTGCCAGCAGCTTCTCCTGGACAGGGGGGGTCACCGGGGAGCTGTTTTTT
TRBD1,TRBJ1-1,TRBV19,14,NA,CASTPGGSDTEAFF,TGTGCCAGTACCCCAGGGGGCTCGGACACTGAAGCTTTCTTT
NA,TRBJ2-5,TRBV5-1,15,NA,CASSLSGGYWETQYF,TGCGCCAGCAGCTTGTCGGGGGGCTATTGGGAGACCCAGTACTTC
NA,TRBJ2-2,TRBV6-4,13,many,CASSGTSTGELFF,TGTGCCAGCAGTGGGACTTCTACCGGGGAGCTGTTTTTT
TRBD2,TRBJ2-3,TRBV5-1,14,NA,CASSLVTSGGPPYF,TGCGCCAGCAGCCTGGTGACTAGCGGGGGACCTCCGTATTTT
NA,TRBJ2-7,TRBV4-2,15,NA,CASSQGQQVSYEQYF,TGTGCCAGCAGCCAAGGTCAACAGGTATCCTACGAGCAGTACTTC
NA,TRBJ2-7,TRBV7-2,13,NA,CASRYQLAHEQYF,TGTGCCAGCAGATACCAACTAGCCCACGAGCAGTACTTC
NA,TRBJ2-1,TRBV14,16,NA,CASSQARGGVYNEQFF,TGTGCCAGCAGCCAAGCTAGGGGGGGCGTCTACAATGAGCAGTTCTTC
TRBD1,TRBJ2-2,TRBV9,22,NA,CASSVAPIIRAQRQGITGELFF,TGTGCCAGCAGCGTAGCGCCAATCATTCGGGCACAGCGACAGGGGATCACCGGGGAGCTGTTTTTT
NA,TRBJ2-3,TRBV20-1,10,NA,CSAYTDTQYF,TGCAGTGCTTACACAGATACGCAGTATTTT
NA,TRBJ2-7,TRBV30,11,NA,CACTTSYEQYF,TGTGCCTGTACTACGTCCTACGAGCAGTACTTC
NA,TRBJ2-5,TRBV7-9,13,NA,CASSPKGFETQYF,TGTGCCAGCAGCCCCAAGGGGTTTGAGACCCAGTACTTC
TRBD2,TRBJ2-3,TRBV28,15,NA,CASSSWTSGGLTQYF,TGTGCCAGCAGTTCCTGGACTAGCGGGGGGCTTACGCAGTATTTT
NA,TRBJ1-3,TRBV6-1,13,once,CASSPGTGNTIYF,TGTGCCAGCAGCCCAGGAACTGGAAACACCATATATTTT
NA,TRBJ2-7,TRBV5-6,13,once,CASRLKTSYEQYF,TGTGCCAGCCGACTCAAGACCTCCTACGAGCAGTACTTC
NA,TRBJ2-1,TRBV6-5,15,NA,CASSYSSSGGTGKFF,TGTGCCAGCAGTTACTCGAGTAGCGGGGGGACAGGGAAGTTCTTC
TRBD1,TRBJ1-2,TRBV27,15,NA,CASRETGTANYGYTF,TGTGCCAGCAGAGAGACCGGGACAGCCAACTATGGCTACACCTTC
TRBD1,TRBJ2-7,TRBV7-9,12,NA,CASSRQGYEQYF,TGTGCCAGCAGCCGACAGGGCTACGAGCAGTACTTC
NA,TRBJ2-1,TRBV7-9,12,NA,CASGGRDNEQFF,TGTGCCAGCGGCGGCAGGGACAATGAGCAGTTCTTC
TRBD1,TRBJ2-7,TRBV27,14,NA,CASSRNRGLSEQYF,TGTGCCAGCAGTAGGAACAGGGGGCTCTCCGAGCAGTACTTC
NA,TRBJ1-4,TRBV4-3,13,NA,CASSQRLTGKLFF,TGCGCCAGCAGCCAAAGACTTACAGGGAAACTGTTTTTT
TRBD1,TRBJ1-1,TRBV27,16,NA,CASSLSSGGRNTEAFF,TGTGCCAGCAGTTTATCATCAGGGGGCCGTAACACTGAAGCTTTCTTT
NA,TRBJ2-1,TRBV7-6,18,NA,CASSPRRGGPSSYNEQFF,TGTGCCAGCAGTCCACGTAGGGGGGGGCCGAGCTCCTACAATGAGCAGTTCTTC
NA,TRBJ2-7,TRBV28,15,NA,CASSSPSYRVYEQYF,TGTGCCAGCAGTTCCCCGAGTTATCGTGTCTACGAGCAGTACTTC
NA,TRBJ2-4,TRBV2,13,NA,CASSEKLANIQYF,TGTGCCAGCAGTGAAAAGCTAGCCAACATTCAGTACTTC
TRBD2,TRBJ2-5,TRBV5-1,17,NA,CASSLGIGGGDQETQYF,TGCGCCAGCAGTCTTGGAATCGGGGGGGGCGACCAAGAGACCCAGTACTTC